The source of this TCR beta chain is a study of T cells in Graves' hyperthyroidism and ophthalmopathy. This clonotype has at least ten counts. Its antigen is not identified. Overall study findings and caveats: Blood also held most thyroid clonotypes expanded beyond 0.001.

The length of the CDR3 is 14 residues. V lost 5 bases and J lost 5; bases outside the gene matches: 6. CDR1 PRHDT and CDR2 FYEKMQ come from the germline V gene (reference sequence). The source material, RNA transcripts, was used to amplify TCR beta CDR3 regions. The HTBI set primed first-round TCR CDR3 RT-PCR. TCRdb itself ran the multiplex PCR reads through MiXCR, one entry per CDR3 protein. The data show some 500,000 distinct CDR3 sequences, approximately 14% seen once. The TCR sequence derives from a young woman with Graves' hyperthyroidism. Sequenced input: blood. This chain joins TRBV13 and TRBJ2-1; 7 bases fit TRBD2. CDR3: CASSQTSRDNEQFF. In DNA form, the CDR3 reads TGTGCCAGCAGCCAGACTAGCAGAGACAATGAGCAGTTCTTC.